The text below deals with one T cell receptor (beta chain). The entry originates in a study of blood T cell repertoires in COVID-19. Across the study: The United States, Italy and Spain supplied acute and convalescent COVID-19 samples.

Assay: immunoSEQ multiplex PCR; the TCRdb copy retains only in-frame clones and omits some. The sample records some 300,000 clones, 80% to 90% being singletons. Germline V CDR1 and CDR2: KGHSH, LQKENI. V was clipped by 5 bases and J by 5 bases; unmatched bases: 12. This CDR3 region has 15 residues. The specimen was peripheral blood. V and J are TRBV18 and TRBJ2-7, with TRBD1 matching 7 bases. The sequence came from a woman aged 50 to 65 with COVID-19, enrolled during active disease. The CDR3 protein is CASSSETGNYHEQYF. CDR3 coding DNA: TGTGCCAGCTCATCAGAGACAGGGAACTATCACGAGCAGTACTTC. Drawing the rest from reference TRBV18 and TRBJ2-7, the complete variable domain is NAGVMQNPRHLVRRRGQEARLRCSPMKGHSHVYWYRQLPEEGLKFMVYLQKENIIDESGMPKERFSAEFPKEGPSILRIQQVVRGDSAAYFCASSSETGNYHEQYFGPGTRLTVT.